The T cell receptor beta chain described here comes from a study of T-cell memory formation after mild COVID-19. About the research overall: Clusters of TCRs were largely donor specific. The study's findings and limits: Clones contracting day 15 to 85 were balanced CD4/CD8; later expanders leaned CD4+.

Constant-segment primers served in 5'RACE that generated TCR alpha and TCR beta cDNA libraries bearing sample barcodes and UMIs. TCRdb fed the 5' RACE reads into MiXCR, producing one record per CDR3 protein. In the table there are roughly 62,000 distinct CDR3 sequences, 9% to 9.5% of which are singletons. This clonotype occurred many times. Its specificity is unknown. V was shortened by 4 bases and J by 1 base, with 9 bases between the two germline ends. CDR1 is LGHNA, CDR2 YNFKEQ, per germline. This CDR3 has 14 amino acids. The sequenced sample was PBMCs or a T cell subset sorted from them (not recorded which). This receptor was identified in a man younger than 30 who had mild COVID-19 (a few samples of this study predate the infection). Cell type and time point are not known. V usage is TRBV4-2 and J usage is TRBJ2-3, with D tentatively TRBD1 or TRBD2 (5 bases each). The CDR3 DNA is TGTGCCAGCAGCCCCGGGGCGGGCACAGATACGCAGTATTTT. It yields the protein CASSPGAGTDTQYF.